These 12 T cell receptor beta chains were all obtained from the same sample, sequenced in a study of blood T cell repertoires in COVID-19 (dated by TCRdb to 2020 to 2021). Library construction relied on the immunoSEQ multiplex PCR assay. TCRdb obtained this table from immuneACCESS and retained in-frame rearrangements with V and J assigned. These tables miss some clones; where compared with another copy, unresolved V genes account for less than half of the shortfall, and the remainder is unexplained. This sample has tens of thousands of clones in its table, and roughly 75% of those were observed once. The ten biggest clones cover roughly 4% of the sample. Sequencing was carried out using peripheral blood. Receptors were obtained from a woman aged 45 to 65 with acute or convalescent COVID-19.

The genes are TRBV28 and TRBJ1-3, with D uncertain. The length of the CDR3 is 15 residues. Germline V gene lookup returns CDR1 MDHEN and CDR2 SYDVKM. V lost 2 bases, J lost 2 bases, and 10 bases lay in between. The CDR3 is CASSLGQAAGNTIYF. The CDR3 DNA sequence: TGTGCCAGCAGTTTAGGGCAGGCAGCTGGAAACACCATATATTTT. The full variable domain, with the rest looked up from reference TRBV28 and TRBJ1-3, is DVKVTQSSRYLVKRTGEKVFLECVQDMDHENMFWYRQDPGLGLRLIYFSYDVKMKEKGDIPEGYSVSREKKERFSLILESASTNQTSMYLCASSLGQAAGNTIYFGEGSWLTVV.

The CDR3 loop is CASSLQGNGNTIYF. The CDR3 nucleotides read TGTGCCAGCAGCCTTCAGGGTAACGGAAACACCATATATTTT. The rearrangement joins TRBV3-1 (or the pseudogene TRBV3-2) to TRBJ1-3; D perhaps matches TRBD1 (5 bases). The germline V and J ends were trimmed by 4 bases and 4 bases, with 11 bases remaining between them. Germline V gives CDR1 LGHDT, CDR2 YNNKEL (reference sequence). This CDR3 region has 14 residues.

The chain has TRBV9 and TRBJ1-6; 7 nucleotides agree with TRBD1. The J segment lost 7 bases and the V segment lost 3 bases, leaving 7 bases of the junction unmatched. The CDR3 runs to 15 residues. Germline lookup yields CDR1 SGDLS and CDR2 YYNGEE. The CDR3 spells CASSAKGAENSPLHF. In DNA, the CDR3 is TGTGCCAGCAGCGCCAAGGGGGCAGAGAATTCACCCCTCCACTTT.

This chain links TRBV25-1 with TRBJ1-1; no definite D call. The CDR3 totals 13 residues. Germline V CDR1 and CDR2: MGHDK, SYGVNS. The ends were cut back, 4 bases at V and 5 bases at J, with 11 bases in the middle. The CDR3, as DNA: TGTGCCAGCAGTGTCGGGGTGGGAACTGAAGCTTTCTTT. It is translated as CASSVGVGTEAFF.

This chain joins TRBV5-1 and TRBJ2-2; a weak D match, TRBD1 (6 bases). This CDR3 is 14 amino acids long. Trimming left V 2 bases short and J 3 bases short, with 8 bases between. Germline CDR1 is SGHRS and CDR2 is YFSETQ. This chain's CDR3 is CASSFPGDTGELFF. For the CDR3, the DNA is TGCGCCAGCAGCTTCCCAGGGGACACCGGGGAGCTGTTTTTT.

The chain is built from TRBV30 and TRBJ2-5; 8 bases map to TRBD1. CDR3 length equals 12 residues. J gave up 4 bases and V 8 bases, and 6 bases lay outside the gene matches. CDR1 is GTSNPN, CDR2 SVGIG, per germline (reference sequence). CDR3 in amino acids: CARGQGGETQYF. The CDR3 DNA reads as TGTGCCCGAGGACAGGGAGGAGAGACCCAGTACTTC.

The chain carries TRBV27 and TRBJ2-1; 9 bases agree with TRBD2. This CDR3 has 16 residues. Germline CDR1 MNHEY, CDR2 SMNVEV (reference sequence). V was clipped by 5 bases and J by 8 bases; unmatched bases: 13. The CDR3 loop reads CASSTIAGVPWDEQFF. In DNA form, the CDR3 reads TGTGCCAGCAGTACCATAGCGGGGGTCCCCTGGGATGAGCAGTTCTTC.

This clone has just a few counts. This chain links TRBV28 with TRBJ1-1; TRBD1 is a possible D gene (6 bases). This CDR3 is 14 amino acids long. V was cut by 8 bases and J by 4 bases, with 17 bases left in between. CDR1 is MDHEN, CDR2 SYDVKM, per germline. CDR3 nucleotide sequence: TGTGCCAGCTCCCTTTACAGGGAGCGCACTGAAGCTTTCTTT. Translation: CASSLYRERTEAFF.

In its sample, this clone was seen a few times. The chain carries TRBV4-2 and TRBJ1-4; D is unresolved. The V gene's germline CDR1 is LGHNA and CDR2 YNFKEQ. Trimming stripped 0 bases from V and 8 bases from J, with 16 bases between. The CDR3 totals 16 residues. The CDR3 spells CASSQDGSEGWEKLFF. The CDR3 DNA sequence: TGTGCCAGCAGCCAAGACGGATCTGAGGGTTGGGAAAAACTGTTTTTT.

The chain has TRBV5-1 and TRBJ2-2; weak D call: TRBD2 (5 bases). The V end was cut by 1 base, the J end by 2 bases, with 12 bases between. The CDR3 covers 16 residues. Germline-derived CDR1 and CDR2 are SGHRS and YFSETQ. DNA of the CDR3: TGCGCCAGCAGCTTGTTCCCGGGGATTAACACCGGGGAGCTGTTTTTT. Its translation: CASSLFPGINTGELFF.

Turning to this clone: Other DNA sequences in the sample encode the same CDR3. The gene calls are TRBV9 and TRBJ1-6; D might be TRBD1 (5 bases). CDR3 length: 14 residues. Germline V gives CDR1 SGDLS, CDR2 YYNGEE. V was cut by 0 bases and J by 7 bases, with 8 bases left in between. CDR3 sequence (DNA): TGTGCCAGCAGCGTAGGAGACAGAAATTCACCCCTCCACTTT. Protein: CASSVGDRNSPLHF.

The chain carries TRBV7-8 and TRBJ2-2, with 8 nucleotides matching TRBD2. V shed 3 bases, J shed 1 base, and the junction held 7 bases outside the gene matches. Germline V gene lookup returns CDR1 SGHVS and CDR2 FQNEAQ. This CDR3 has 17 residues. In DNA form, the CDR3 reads TGTGCCAGCAGCTTTAGATTAGCGGGGCAGAACACCGGGGAGCTGTTTTTT. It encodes CASSFRLAGQNTGELFF.